This TCR beta chain derives from a study of blood T cell repertoires in COVID-19 (dated by TCRdb to about 2020). With respect to the entire study: Collaborator samples came from the United States, Italy and Spain and covered acute and convalescent phases of COVID-19. The repertoires were released in a freely available public database meant as a resource for research on the immune response to SARS-CoV-2. The samples were drawn from two sources: the first 160 participants of the ongoing ImmuneRACE study, and approximately 1,300 subjects contributed by 6 global collaborators. The dataset comprised deeply sampled blood TCRbeta repertoires from subjects exposed to, actively infected with, or recovered from COVID-19. The material from the prospective study consisted of cDNA or gDNA derived from T cells, B-cell-depleted T cells, or PBMCs. Sample metadata almost always included a de-identified subject ID, COVID-19 status, age in years and sex. Where available, HLA class I and class II types were taken from metadata supplied by the sample provider and were not determined by assay-based typing.

In regard to this clone: This receptor's antigen is unknown. Base qualities are missing; no much larger clone stands one base away.

One collaborating source in Seattle enrolled patients during active infection and followed them longitudinally through the course of disease. The collaborating institutions used their own protocols to collect whole blood in K2EDTA tubes. For TCRbeta analysis, collaborators shipped samples as frozen whole blood, isolated PBMCs, or DNA extracted from either of those sample types. The germline V gene specifies SGHRS as CDR1 and YFSETQ as CDR2. V was cut back by 2 bases and J by 5 bases, leaving a gap of 16 bases between them. Spanning cysteine to phenylalanine, the CDR3 consists of 15 amino acids. Here the CDR3 DNA is all that survives: 45 bases in frame from base 1. Results and caveats for the whole study, not just this receptor: The quantity of clinical and demographic metadata differed by source and by participant and was supplied without curation.

TCRbeta CDR3 regions were amplified from genomic DNA by means of the immunoSEQ Assay, a bias-controlled multiplex PCR. For the original study's pipeline: The number of nucleated cells in each sample was estimated by amplification of reference gene primers within the assay. Sequence reads were collapsed and filtered to measure the absolute abundance of every unique TCRbeta CDR3 rearrangement. Productive Simpson clonality was computed per sample as the square root of Simpson's diversity index over productive rearrangements. TCRdb's version of the immuneACCESS table is confined to in-frame rearrangements and falls short of the full clone set. An unresolved V gene accounts for under half of the shortfall where checked; the remainder is of unknown origin. The DNA gave D and trimming, while V, J and clone size come from that table. The sample table records under 250,000 clones; about nine tenths of these occur just once. Around 0.83% of the sample rests with the top ten.

The sequence is built from TRBV5-1 and TRBJ1-1; the D gene assignment is ambiguous. The sequence was collected from a man under 40 with COVID-19, enrolled during active disease. Sequenced sample: peripheral blood. Read as DNA, the sequence is TGCGCCAGCAGCTTAATTGTAGAGGGTAGGACTGAAGCTTTCTTT. Protein translation: CASSLIVEGRTEAFF.